Sequencing of this T cell receptor (beta chain) was carried out in a study of cytomegalovirus exposure and HLA in healthy donors. Study results and limitations: A later analysis associated 15,000 to 20,000 TCR beta sequences with HLA alleles at a 0.05 false discovery rate.

PCR used 60 Vbeta primers and 13 Jbeta primers. The protocol was immunoSEQ multiplex PCR, while the TCRdb copy is restricted to in-frame clones and leaves out a portion. The repertoire holds under 200,000 clones, with around 78% as singletons. The CDR3 has 13 residues. Germline V CDR1 and CDR2: SSHAT, FNYEAQ (reference sequence). This clone was detected only once. The antigen is not known. At one end the junction does not follow the germline gene, possibly because of a read error. Other DNA sequences within the sample encode an identical CDR3. Sequencing was performed on PBMCs. The clonotype comes from a woman aged 30 to 39 in good health and CMV-seropositive. The V and J genes are TRBV7-7 and TRBJ2-5, with a weak D call TRBD1 (6 bases). DNA for the CDR3: TGTGCTAGCAGCCCGGCAGGGGTAGAGACCCAGTACTTC. Its protein product is CASSPAGVETQYF.